The clone carrying this T cell receptor (beta chain) was seen only a few times. The sample is drawn from a study of identical twins. Germline V gene data show CDR1 as LGHDT and CDR2 as YNNKEL (reference sequence). The CDR3 has 14 amino acids. Trimming shortened V by 3 bases and J by 1 base, and 9 bases separated the two germline ends. Template switching (which added a universal primer site) was used, and cDNA carried unique molecular identifiers. One entry per CDR3 protein results from TCRdb running MiXCR on the 5' RACE reads. There are 400,000 to 550,000 distinct CDR3 sequences in the sample; roughly an eighth occur only once, and around 0.98% lies in the top ten. This sample also belongs to another study, concerning yellow fever vaccine responses in identical twins. Turning to that study: On the reported evidence, twins' vaccine T cell responses seemed partly convergent and partly personalized.

The origin of this receptor is a young woman in good health. The chain is built from TRBV3-1 and TRBJ2-5, with TRBD1 as a possible D gene (5 bases). The sequencing sample was made of CD4+ T cells sorted from blood. CDR3 in DNA: TGTGCCAGCAGCCATTTCAGGGTCCAAGAGACCCAGTACTTC. Protein sequence: CASSHFRVQETQYF.